This entry concerns a single TCR beta chain. Its antigen is undetermined. The length of the CDR3 is 11 residues. Germline lookup yields CDR1 ENHRY and CDR2 SYGVKD. V lost 7 bases to trimming and J lost 8 bases, with 8 bases between them. The data originate from a study of shared clonotypes between healthy human individuals. Study-wide results and caveats: Shared clonotypes across all four donors exceeded non-shared ones in generation probability.

TCRdb keeps only in-frame clones here, not all; method: immunoSEQ multiplex PCR. The sample has some 320,000 clones, around 86% seen once. The rearrangement links TRBV10-3 to TRBJ2-2; D not certain. The specimen was memory CD8+ T cells sorted from blood. The subset here: CD45RO+ cells pooled with CCR7-negative TemRA cells. The sequence was obtained from a man aged 18 to 30 in good health. The chain's CDR3 is CAIIEHGELFF. The CDR3 nucleotides read TGTGCCATCATCGAGCATGGGGAGCTGTTTTTT.